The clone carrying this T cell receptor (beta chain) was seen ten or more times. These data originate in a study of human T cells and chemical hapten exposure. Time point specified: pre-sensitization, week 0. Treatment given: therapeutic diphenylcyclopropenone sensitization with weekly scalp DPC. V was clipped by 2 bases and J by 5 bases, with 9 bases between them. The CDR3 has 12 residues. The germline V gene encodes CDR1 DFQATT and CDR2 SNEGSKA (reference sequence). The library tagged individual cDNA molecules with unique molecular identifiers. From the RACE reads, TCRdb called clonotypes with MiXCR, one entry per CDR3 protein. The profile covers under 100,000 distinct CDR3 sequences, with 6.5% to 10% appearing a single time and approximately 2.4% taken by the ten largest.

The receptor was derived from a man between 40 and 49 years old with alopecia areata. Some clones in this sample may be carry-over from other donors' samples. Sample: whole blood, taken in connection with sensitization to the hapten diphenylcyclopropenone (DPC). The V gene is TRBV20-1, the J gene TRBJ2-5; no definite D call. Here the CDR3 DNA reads TGCAGTGCTAGACCCACGGCGGAGACCCAGTACTTC. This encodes CSARPTAETQYF.